The 22 T cell receptor beta chains given below trace back to one sample, sequenced in a study of identical twins. MiXCR, applied by TCRdb to the 5' RACE reads, yields one record per CDR3 protein. The data contain roughly 250,000 distinct CDR3 sequences, over 12% of them seen just once; the ten biggest clones take up 8.8%. Source material: memory (CD45RO+) T cells sorted from blood. All receptors derive from a woman aged 18-29 years in good health.

There are many counts of this clonotype. V gene TRBV5-1 combines with J gene TRBJ2-2; TRBD1 is a possible D gene (6 bases). Trimming removed 4 bases at V and 6 bases at J, with 10 bases between. CDR3 length: 13 residues. Germline V gene data show CDR1 as SGHRS and CDR2 as YFSETQ. The CDR3 sequence: CASSGTGPGELFF. DNA for the CDR3: TGCGCCAGCAGCGGAACAGGGCCCGGGGAGCTGTTTTTT.

This clonotype was counted a few times. The V gene is TRBV12-3 or TRBV12-4, the J gene TRBJ1-1; D is undetermined. V was clipped by 8 bases and J by 10 bases, with 17 bases between them. The CDR3 runs to 12 residues. CDR3 DNA: TGTGCCAGCGGGCATGCGGGCTATACAGCTTTCTTT. Translated: CASGHAGYTAFF.

Many counts were recorded for this clonotype. The chain recombines TRBV7-2 with TRBJ2-3, with D perhaps matching TRBD2 (6 bases). The germline CDR1 and CDR2 sequences are SGHTA and FQGNSA. V dropped 6 bases and J dropped 1 base, with 17 bases sitting between them. The CDR3 is made up of 16 amino acids. This CDR3 reads CASSFQSSGRTDTQYF. The CDR3 bases are TGTGCCAGCAGTTTCCAGAGTAGCGGCCGCACAGATACGCAGTATTTT.

The chain carries TRBV5-1 and TRBJ2-7; tentatively, D is TRBD2 (6 bases). V dropped 4 bases and J dropped 2 bases, with 19 bases sitting between them. The CDR3 covers 16 residues. Germline CDR1 SGHRS, CDR2 YFSETQ. The CDR3 region is CASSTDARTTTYEQYF. The CDR3 DNA follows: TGCGCCAGCAGCACGGATGCGAGGACTACTACCTACGAGCAGTACTTC. Together with reference TRBV5-1 and TRBJ2-7, the CDR3 gives the full variable domain: KAGVTQTPRYLIKTRGQQVTLSCSPISGHRSVSWYQQTPGQGLQFLFEYFSETQRNKGNFPGRFSGRQFSNSRSEMNVSTLELGDSALYLCASSTDARTTTYEQYFGPGTRLTVT.

This clonotype was recorded many times. The chain links TRBV7-6 to TRBJ2-7; possibly TRBD1 for D (5 bases). Looked up from germline, CDR1 is SGHVS and CDR2 is FNYEAQ. CDR3 length equals 13 residues. Between the trimmed V and J ends, which lost 3 bases and 4 bases, there was a span of 10 bases. The CDR3 spells CASSLGRGYEQYF. The CDR3 nucleotides read TGTGCCAGCAGCTTGGGTAGGGGTTACGAGCAGTACTTC.

The chain combines TRBV19 with TRBJ2-4; D might be TRBD2 (5 bases). The germline V and J ends were trimmed by 3 bases and 8 bases, with 17 bases remaining between them. The germline V gene has CDR1 LNHDA and CDR2 SQIVND (reference sequence). The CDR3 totals 15 residues. This chain's CDR3 is CASSMRRAPTDIQYF. In DNA form, the CDR3 reads TGTGCCAGTAGTATGAGGCGGGCCCCAACGGACATTCAGTACTTC.

This clonotype was recorded at least ten times. Here the CDR3 DNA reads TGTGCCAGCAGCTTAAATGGCCTTAAACTGTTTTTT. It is translated as CASSLNGLKLFF. The gene calls are TRBV11-2 and TRBJ1-4; the D is unclear. The CDR3 is 12 residues long. V was shortened by 2 bases and J by 11 bases, with 9 bases between the two germline ends. Per germline, CDR1 SGHAT and CDR2 FQNNGV.

The table lists this clonotype with many counts. The chain is built from TRBV5-1 and TRBJ2-3, with 10 bases matching TRBD2. Per the germline V gene, CDR1 is SGHRS and CDR2 is YFSETQ. The CDR3 consists of 17 residues. J lost 2 bases, V lost 4 bases, and 10 bases had no gene match. CDR3 DNA sequence: TGCGCCAGCAGCGCTAGCGGGAGTGTTCTAGCCACAGATACGCAGTATTTT. The encoded protein is CASSASGSVLATDTQYF. Full variable domain (missing parts from reference TRBV5-1 and TRBJ2-3): KAGVTQTPRYLIKTRGQQVTLSCSPISGHRSVSWYQQTPGQGLQFLFEYFSETQRNKGNFPGRFSGRQFSNSRSEMNVSTLELGDSALYLCASSASGSVLATDTQYFGPGTRLTVL.

The chain employs TRBV7-6 and TRBJ2-1; TRBD2 might be the D (5 bases). There are 15 residues in the CDR3. Between the trimmed V and J ends, which lost 5 bases and 12 bases, there was a span of 23 bases. CDR1 is SGHVS, CDR2 FNYEAQ, per germline. DNA of the CDR3: TGTGCCAGCAGCCCAAGGGCAGGAGGATCCAGAGTGCAGTTCTTC. Translated: CASSPRAGGSRVQFF. Together with reference TRBV7-6 and TRBJ2-1, the CDR3 gives the full variable domain: GAGVSQSPRYKVTKRGQDVALRCDPISGHVSLYWYRQALGQGPEFLTYFNYEAQQDKSGLPNDRFSAERPEGSISTLTIQRTEQRDSAMYRCASSPRAGGSRVQFFGPGTRLTVL.

The chain links TRBV5-1 to TRBJ2-2, with D perhaps TRBD2 (7 bases). The germline CDR1 and CDR2 sequences are SGHRS and YFSETQ. The V and J ends lost 3 bases and 0 bases respectively, with 12 bases between them. This CDR3 has 16 amino acids. CDR3 bases: TGCGCCAGCAGCTCCCGCGGGGGCCCGAACACCGGGGAGCTGTTTTTT. Translated: CASSSRGGPNTGELFF.

V usage is TRBV20-1 and J usage is TRBJ1-1; 8 bases fit TRBD1. The CDR3 spans 12 residues. Trimming cost V 1 base and J 8 bases; bases outside gene matches: 3. Germline CDR1 is DFQATT and CDR2 is SNEGSKA (reference sequence). In nucleotides, the CDR3 is TGCAGTGCTAGAGCAGGGGACAGGGAAGCTTTCTTT. It yields the protein CSARAGDREAFF.

This clonotype was detected a few times. This rearrangement joins TRBV3-1 to TRBJ2-5; D is uncertain. V gave up 3 bases and J gave up 7 bases, with 15 bases separating them. Germline-derived CDR1 and CDR2 are LGHDT and YNNKEL (reference sequence). The CDR3 runs to 14 residues. For the CDR3, the DNA is TGTGCCAGCAGCCAGTCTCTCAGCGATGGGACCCAGTACTTC. It is translated as CASSQSLSDGTQYF.

This chain uses TRBV6-4 with TRBJ2-2; 13 positions agree with TRBD2. The CDR3 is 17 amino acids. Germline trimming cut 0 bases from V and 3 bases from J; bases unmatched to any gene: 1. Germline CDR1 and CDR2: MRHNA and SNTAGT. The CDR3 bases are TGTGCCAGCAGTGACTCAGGACTAGCGGGAGACACCGGGGAGCTGTTTTTT. Residues: CASSDSGLAGDTGELFF.

The chain links TRBV27 to TRBJ2-7, with D hard to call. Germline CDR1 and CDR2: MNHEY and SMNVEV (reference sequence). The CDR3 loop spans 15 amino acids. The ends were cut back, 5 bases at V and 6 bases at J, with 20 bases in the middle. CDR3 nucleotides: TGTGCCAGCAGTCCCTCCGTCCTGACCCTCTCCGAGCAGTACTTC. This encodes CASSPSVLTLSEQYF.

This clonotype has ten or more counts. This sequence joins TRBV12-3 or TRBV12-4 and TRBJ2-5, with D perhaps TRBD2 (6 bases). Trimming removed 6 bases at V and 5 bases at J, with 22 bases between. This CDR3 comprises 16 residues. CDR3 in amino acids: CASSPPLRGGSETQYF. The CDR3 DNA reads TGTGCCAGCAGCCCCCCTTTGAGAGGAGGGTCGGAGACCCAGTACTTC.

With regard to this clonotype: A junction end diverges from the germline sequence, so it may reflect a read error. The chain uses TRBV10-3 and TRBJ2-5, with TRBD2 as a possible D gene (6 bases). The CDR3 runs to 13 residues. Germline V gives CDR1 ENHRY, CDR2 SYGVKD. The CDR3 is CAIGDGGAETQYF. Written as DNA, the CDR3 is TGTGCCATCGGTGATGGAGGGGCCGAGACCCAGTACTTC.

The chain combines TRBV9 with TRBJ2-2; TRBD2 matches 9 bases. This CDR3 has 15 residues. CDR1 SGDLS and CDR2 YYNGEE come from the germline V gene. V lost 0 bases, J lost 7 bases, and 4 bases stayed unmatched. The CDR3 bases are TGTGCCAGCAGCGTAGGCGGGGGGGCCGGCGGGGAGCTGTTTTTT. Translation gives CASSVGGGAGGELFF. Variable domain in full (rest from reference TRBV9 and TRBJ2-2): DSGVTQTPKHLITATGQRVTLRCSPRSGDLSVYWYQQSLDQGLQFLIQYYNGEERAKGNILERFSAQQFPDLHSELNLSSLELGDSALYFCASSVGGGAGGELFFGEGSRLTVL.

The chain carries TRBV7-6 and TRBJ2-3; TRBD1 agrees at 9 bases. This CDR3 comprises 16 residues. Germline-derived CDR1 and CDR2 are SGHVS and FNYEAQ. The J segment lost 5 bases and the V segment lost 5 bases, leaving 11 bases of the junction unmatched. CDR3 region: CASSPTGGQGIDTQYF. The CDR3 DNA reads TGTGCCAGCAGCCCCACGGGAGGACAGGGGATAGATACGCAGTATTTT.

This clonotype was picked up a small number of times. V and J are TRBV20-1 and TRBJ2-2; D remains ambiguous. Trimming pared 0 bases from V and 4 bases from J, leaving 12 bases between. Germline CDR1 DFQATT, CDR2 SNEGSKA (reference sequence). There are 15 residues in the CDR3. The CDR3 DNA is TGCAGTGCTAGAGACCCAAGGTTTACCACCGGGGAGCTGTTTTTT. It codes for CSARDPRFTTGELFF.

This clonotype was found a few times. The V call is TRBV29-1, the J call TRBJ1-1; D not resolved. The V end was cut by 4 bases, the J end by 1 base, with 10 bases between. CDR3 length equals 13 residues. Germline V CDR1 and CDR2: SQVTM, ANQGSEA. This CDR3 reads CSVVSQGNTEAFF. CDR3 coding DNA: TGCAGCGTTGTCTCCCAAGGGAACACTGAAGCTTTCTTT.

This clonotype was picked up a small number of times. In nucleotides, the CDR3 is TGTGCCAGCAGTCGCCGGGACGTTTCGGGTTACGAGCAGTACTTC. Its protein product is CASSRRDVSGYEQYF. The rearrangement joins TRBV12-3 or TRBV12-4 to TRBJ2-7; D is tentatively TRBD1 or TRBD2 (5 bases each). Trimming shortened V by 5 bases and J by 4 bases, and 18 bases separated the two germline ends. This CDR3 comprises 15 residues.

This clonotype was seen at least ten times. CDR3 protein: CASSPLPSGGSYNEQFF. In DNA form, the CDR3 reads TGCGCCAGCAGCCCCCTACCTAGCGGGGGGTCCTACAATGAGCAGTTCTTC. This chain uses TRBV5-1 with TRBJ2-1; the match to TRBD2 covers 11 bases. The length of the CDR3 is 17 residues. Looked up from germline, CDR1 is SGHRS and CDR2 is YFSETQ. The trim removed 4 bases at V and 1 base at J, leaving 7 bases unmatched.